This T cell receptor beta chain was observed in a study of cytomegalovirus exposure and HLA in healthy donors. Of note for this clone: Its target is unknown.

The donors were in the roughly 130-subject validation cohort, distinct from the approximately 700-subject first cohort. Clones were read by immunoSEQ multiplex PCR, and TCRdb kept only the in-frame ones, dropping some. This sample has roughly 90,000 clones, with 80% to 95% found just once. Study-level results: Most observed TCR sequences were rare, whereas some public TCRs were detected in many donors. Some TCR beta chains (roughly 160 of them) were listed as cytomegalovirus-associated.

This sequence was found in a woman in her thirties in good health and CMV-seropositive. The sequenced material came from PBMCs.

The CDR3 is CASSLSSGAEGGELFF. Written as DNA, the CDR3 is TGTGCCAGCAGCTTATCCAGCGGGGCAGAAGGCGGGGAGCTGTTTTTT. The rearrangement links TRBV11-3 to TRBJ2-2, with TRBD2 identical over 7 bases. CDR1 and CDR2 from the germline V gene are SGHNT and YENEEA. The CDR3 is 16 amino acids. Germline trimming cut 2 bases from V and 7 bases from J; bases unmatched to any gene: 10.